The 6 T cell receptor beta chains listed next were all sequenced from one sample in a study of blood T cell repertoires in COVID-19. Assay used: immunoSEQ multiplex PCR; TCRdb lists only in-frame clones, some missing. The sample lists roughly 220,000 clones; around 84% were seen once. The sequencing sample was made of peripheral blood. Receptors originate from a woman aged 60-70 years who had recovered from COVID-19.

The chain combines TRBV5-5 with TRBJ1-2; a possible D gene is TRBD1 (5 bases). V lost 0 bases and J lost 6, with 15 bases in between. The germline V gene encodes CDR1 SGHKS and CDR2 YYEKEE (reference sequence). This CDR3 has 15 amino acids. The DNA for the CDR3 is TGTGCCAGCAGCTTGGGGACAACAAGCGCCGATGGCTACACCTTC. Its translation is CASSLGTTSADGYTF.

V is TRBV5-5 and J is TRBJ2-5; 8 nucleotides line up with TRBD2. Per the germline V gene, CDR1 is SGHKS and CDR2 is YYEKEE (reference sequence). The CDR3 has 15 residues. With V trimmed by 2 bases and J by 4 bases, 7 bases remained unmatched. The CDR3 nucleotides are TGTGCCAGCAGCTTTTCAAGCGGGGGAATAGAGACCCAGTACTTC. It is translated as CASSFSSGGIETQYF.

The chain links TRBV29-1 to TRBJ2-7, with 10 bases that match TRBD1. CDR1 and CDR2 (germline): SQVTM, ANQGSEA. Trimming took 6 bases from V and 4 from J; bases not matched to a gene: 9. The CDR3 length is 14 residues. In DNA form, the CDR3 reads TGCAGCGTGCAACGACAGGGGGCTTTGTACGAGCAGTACTTC. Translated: CSVQRQGALYEQYF.

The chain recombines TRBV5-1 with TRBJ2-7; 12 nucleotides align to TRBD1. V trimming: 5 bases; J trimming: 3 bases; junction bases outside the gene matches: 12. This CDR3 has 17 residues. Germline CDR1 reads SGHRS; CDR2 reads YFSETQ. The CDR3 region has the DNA TGCGCCAGCAGGACCGGGACAGGGGGCGCGTCAAGCTACGAGCAGTACTTC. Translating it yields CASRTGTGGASSYEQYF.

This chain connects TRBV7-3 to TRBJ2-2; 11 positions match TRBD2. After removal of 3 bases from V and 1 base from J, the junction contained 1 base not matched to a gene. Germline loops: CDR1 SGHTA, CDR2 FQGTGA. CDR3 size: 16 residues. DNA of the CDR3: TGTGCCAGCAGCTTGCTAGCGGGGGGGAACACCGGGGAGCTGTTTTTT. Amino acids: CASSLLAGGNTGELFF.

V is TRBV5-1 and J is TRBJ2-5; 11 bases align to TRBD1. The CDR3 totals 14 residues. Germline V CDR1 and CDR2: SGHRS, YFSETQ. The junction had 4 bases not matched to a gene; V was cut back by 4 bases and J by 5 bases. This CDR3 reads CASSPDRGRETQYF. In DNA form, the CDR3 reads TGCGCCAGCAGCCCGGACAGGGGGCGGGAGACCCAGTACTTC.